The table lists the clone carrying this T cell receptor beta chain with a few counts. The antigen is undetermined. V shed 5 bases and J 4 bases; nucleotides not matched to a gene: 18. Germline V gene sequence: CDR1 LNHDA, CDR2 SQIVND (reference sequence). This CDR3 has 18 residues. This sample is part of a study of beta chain features in type 1 diabetes. Study-wide context: In age, gender and cell yields, patients were similar to healthy donors.

All of the isolated RNA was reverse transcribed, so expressed TCRB transcripts were sequenced. Measured with immunoSEQ multiplex PCR; TCRdb has only the in-frame clones, and not every one. The sample holds about 300,000 clones, 13% seen once. Whole-study findings and limits: Type 1 diabetes patients showed fewer insertions and more deletions at VDJ junctions. Shortening of TCRB CDR3s, moderate but significant, appeared in all four CD4+ subsets of Type 1 diabetes patients.

The genes are TRBV19 and TRBJ2-3; 7 nucleotides match TRBD1. The TCR sequence derives from a young woman with type 1 diabetes. Sequenced sample: naive CD4+ T cells from blood. DNA for the CDR3: TGTGCCAGTAGTGTGACAGGGAAGTTGTCAGATCGGGCAGATACGCAGTATTTT. This sequence encodes CASSVTGKLSDRADTQYF.